This T cell receptor (beta chain) was sequenced during a study of T-cell memory formation after mild COVID-19. TCRdb re-derived calls from the 5' RACE reads in MiXCR, one entry per CDR3 protein. Of approximately 350,000 distinct CDR3 sequences in the sample, roughly 14% were seen once. The CDR3 is 17 amino acids. Germline trimming cut 3 bases from V and 1 base from J; bases unmatched to any gene: 7. Per the germline V gene, CDR1 is SGHAT and CDR2 is FQNNGV. This clonotype came up a few times. The sequence was obtained from a man between 18 and 35 years old who had mild COVID-19 (a few samples of this study predate the infection). Cell type and time point are not known. The specimen sequenced was PBMCs or a T cell subset sorted from them (not recorded which). This chain joins TRBV11-2 and TRBJ2-5; 11 nucleotides line up with TRBD2. CDR3 region: CASSFGLAGRRQETQYF. The CDR3 region has the DNA TGTGCCAGCAGCTTCGGACTAGCGGGCAGACGCCAAGAGACCCAGTACTTC.